This T cell receptor beta chain was captured by sequencing in a study of T-cell reconstitution after alpha-beta-depleted transplantation in children. This clonotype has only one observation. As yet, its antigen is unknown. General study results and limits: TCRbeta diversity was high at day 60 in some patients (a result of surviving recipient T cells and thymic progenitors). Where alpha-beta T cells came from about two months after transplant was reportedly several hundred expanded graft clones. After one year, T-cell counts and TCRbeta diversity mostly came from new T cells.

CDR3 size: 14 residues. V lost 0 bases and J lost 2, with 9 bases in between. Germline V gene lookup returns CDR1 SGHNT and CDR2 YYREEE (reference sequence). Preparation of the TCRbeta library involved a method that used unique molecular identifiers. In TCRdb, the PCR reads were re-called with MiXCR into one record per CDR3 protein. The sample has fewer than 450,000 distinct CDR3 sequences; 15% to 20% are singletons. The receptor comes from a male patient between 2 and 10 years old who had a stem cell transplant for acute lymphoblastic leukemia, so the T cells may come from the graft donor. This material consisted of PBMCs, mostly from graft donor cells, taken 360 days after TCRalphabeta/CD19-depleted stem cell transplant. The chain combines TRBV5-4 with TRBJ2-7; D is uncertain. The CDR3 reads CASSLDPLAYEQYF. CDR3 in DNA: TGTGCCAGCAGCTTGGATCCACTTGCCTACGAGCAGTACTTC.